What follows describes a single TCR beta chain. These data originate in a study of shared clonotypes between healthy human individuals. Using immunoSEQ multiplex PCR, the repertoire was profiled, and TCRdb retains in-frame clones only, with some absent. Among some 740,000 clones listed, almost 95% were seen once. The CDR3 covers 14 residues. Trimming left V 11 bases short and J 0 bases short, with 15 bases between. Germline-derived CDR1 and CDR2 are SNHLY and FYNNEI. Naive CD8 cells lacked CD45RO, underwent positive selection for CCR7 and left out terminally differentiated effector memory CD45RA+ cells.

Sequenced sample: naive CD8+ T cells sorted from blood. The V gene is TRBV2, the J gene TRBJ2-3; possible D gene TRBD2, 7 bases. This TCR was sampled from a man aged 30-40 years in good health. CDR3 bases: TGTGCCTGGACAGCGGGGTCTAGCACAGATACGCAGTATTTT. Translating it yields CAWTAGSSTDTQYF.